What follows are 21 T cell receptor beta chains derived from one specimen sequenced in a study of radiotherapy plus CTLA-4 blockade in lung cancer. TCRdb's copy holds only in-frame clones and misses some; the assay was immunoSEQ multiplex PCR. The sample records tens of thousands of clones, around 79% being singletons. Sequences were derived from peripheral blood, sampled from a patient treated with radiotherapy plus ipilimumab. The receptors stem from a human donor with non-small cell lung cancer whose response to radiotherapy plus ipilimumab could not be evaluated. Some clones in this sample may be carry-over from other donors' samples.

This clone occurred many times. This chain links TRBV28 with TRBJ1-3; 9 positions agree with TRBD1. Germline trimming cut 8 bases from V and 7 bases from J; bases unmatched to any gene: 9. The CDR3 contains 14 residues. CDR1 MDHEN and CDR2 SYDVKM come from the germline V gene. The CDR3 sequence is CASSGGQGWNTIYF. The CDR3 DNA reads as TGTGCCAGCTCGGGGGGACAGGGTTGGAACACCATATATTTT.

This clone has just one count. The chain employs TRBV19 and TRBJ2-5; TRBD1 matches 8 bases. V lost 5 bases to trimming and J lost 2 bases; unmatched junction nucleotides: 16. Germline V gene sequence: CDR1 LNHDA, CDR2 SQIVND (reference sequence). CDR3 size: 18 residues. CDR3 nucleotide sequence: TGTGCCAGTAGTTTTTCCCTCGGACAGGGAAGGGGGCAAGAGACCCAGTACTTC. The encoded protein is CASSFSLGQGRGQETQYF.

The J gene is TRBJ2-7, the V gene TRBV5-1; 9 nucleotides agree with TRBD1. With 4 bases clipped from V and 3 bases from J, the junction kept 5 bases outside the gene matches. The CDR3 is made up of 14 amino acids. Germline V gene sequence: CDR1 SGHRS, CDR2 YFSETQ. DNA for the CDR3: TGCGCCAGCAGCGGTGGACAGGGGAGCTACGAGCAGTACTTC. Protein sequence: CASSGGQGSYEQYF. Supplemented by reference TRBV5-1 and TRBJ2-7, the full variable domain reads KAGVTQTPRYLIKTRGQQVTLSCSPISGHRSVSWYQQTPGQGLQFLFEYFSETQRNKGNFPGRFSGRQFSNSRSEMNVSTLELGDSALYLCASSGGQGSYEQYFGPGTRLTVT.

This clone showed up just once. The rearrangement uses TRBV12-5 and TRBJ2-1; a weak D match, TRBD2 (6 bases). Trimming left V 10 bases short and J 6 bases short, with 16 bases between. The CDR3 spans 13 residues. Per the germline V gene, CDR1 is LGHNT and CDR2 is FRNRAP. The CDR3 DNA reads as TGTGCTACATTGGGGGGATTTACCAATGAGCAGTTCTTC. Protein: CATLGGFTNEQFF.

This chain connects TRBV6-5 to TRBJ2-5, with D possibly being TRBD2 (5 bases). Trimming removed 6 bases from V and 4 bases from J, with 15 bases in between. The CDR3 covers 14 residues. Per germline, CDR1 MNHEY and CDR2 SVGAGI. Here the CDR3 reads CASRGASRGETQYF. CDR3 nucleotides: TGTGCCAGCAGAGGAGCCTCTCGGGGAGAGACCCAGTACTTC.

This chain links TRBV28 with TRBJ2-7, with 7 bases fitting TRBD1. J was trimmed by 2 bases and V by 5 bases; bases with no gene match: 0. This CDR3 is built from 12 residues. Germline assignment: CDR1 MDHEN and CDR2 SYDVKM. The CDR3 is CASSTGAYEQYF. The CDR3 bases are TGTGCCAGCAGTACAGGGGCCTACGAGCAGTACTTC.

This clone has a count of ten or more. Germline is not matched at one junction end, which may reflect a read error. The chain is built from TRBV7-7 and TRBJ2-5; weak D call: TRBD1 (7 bases). This CDR3 has 15 residues. Germline V gene lookup returns CDR1 SSHAT and CDR2 FNYEAQ (reference sequence). CDR3 sequence: CASSVSGGTGETQYF. The DNA for the CDR3 is TGTGCTAGCAGCGTCTCAGGGGGGACGGGGGAGACCCAGTACTTC.

About this clone itself: This same CDR3 is encoded by further DNA sequences in the sample. The chain couples TRBV7-9 to TRBJ1-2; tentative D call: TRBD1 (6 bases). Germline CDR1 is SEHNR and CDR2 is FQNEAQ (reference sequence). This CDR3 spans 14 amino acids. Trimming left V 1 base short and J 4 bases short, with 10 bases between. CDR3 loop: CASSLVDRLYGYTF. As DNA, the CDR3 is TGTGCCAGCAGCTTAGTAGACAGGCTCTATGGCTACACCTTC.

CDR3 in amino acids: CASSYLQGVYGYTF. The CDR3 DNA is TGTGCCAGCAGTTACTTGCAGGGGGTCTATGGCTACACCTTC. The chain recombines TRBV6-5 with TRBJ1-2, with 7 bases fitting TRBD1. Trimming cost V 1 base and J 4 bases; bases outside gene matches: 3. The CDR3 runs 14 residues. Germline assignment: CDR1 MNHEY and CDR2 SVGAGI.

The chain joins TRBV7-8 to TRBJ2-7; TRBD1 agrees at 8 bases. V gave up 0 bases and J gave up 4 bases; unmatched junction bases: 14. This CDR3 spans 18 amino acids. Germline CDR1 and CDR2: SGHVS and FQNEAQ. This CDR3 is CASSLAEGTRTGTYEQYF. The CDR3 bases are TGTGCCAGCAGCTTAGCGGAGGGGACCCGGACAGGGACGTACGAGCAGTACTTC.

The chain links TRBV30 to TRBJ1-3; the D is unclear. CDR1 is GTSNPN, CDR2 SVGIG, per germline (reference sequence). V lost 2 bases to trimming and J lost 4 bases, with 9 bases between them. CDR3 length: 13 amino acids. The CDR3 loop is CAWSPVSGNTIYF. In DNA, the CDR3 is TGTGCCTGGAGTCCTGTTTCCGGAAACACCATATATTTT.

This chain links TRBV11-3 with TRBJ2-4; possibly TRBD2 for D (5 bases). Per the germline V gene, CDR1 is SGHNT and CDR2 is YENEEA. The CDR3 consists of 14 residues. Trimming removed 7 bases at V and 8 bases at J, with 18 bases between. This CDR3 is CASTSWAHGDIQYF. The CDR3 bases are TGTGCCAGCACCTCCTGGGCGCACGGGGACATTCAGTACTTC.

The rearrangement uses TRBV29-1 and TRBJ1-2; D call uncertain. The CDR3 covers 11 residues. CDR1 and CDR2 (germline): SQVTM, ANQGSEA. The V gene lost 4 bases and the J gene lost 2 bases, with 5 bases spanning the gap. For the CDR3, the DNA is TGCAGCGTTGCGGGGAACTATGGCTACACCTTC. Its protein product is CSVAGNYGYTF.

V gene TRBV19 combines with J gene TRBJ1-2; 8 bases fit TRBD1. V shed 7 bases, J shed 2 bases, and the junction held 9 bases outside the gene matches. CDR1 LNHDA and CDR2 SQIVND come from the germline V gene (reference sequence). The CDR3 has 15 amino acids. CDR3 nucleotides: TGTGCCAGTACCCGAAGGCCAGGGGGCAACTATGGCTACACCTTC. Its protein is CASTRRPGGNYGYTF. The full variable domain, rest sourced from reference TRBV19 and TRBJ1-2, is DGGITQSPKYLFRKEGQNVTLSCEQNLNHDAMYWYRQDPGQGLRLIYYSQIVNDFQKGDIAEGYSVSREKKESFPLTVTSAQKNPTAFYLCASTRRPGGNYGYTFGSGTRLTVV.

J is TRBJ2-5 and V is TRBV14, with TRBD1 matching over 8 bases. After removal of 1 base from V and 3 bases from J, the junction contained 7 bases not matched to a gene. CDR3 length: 16 amino acids. Germline V lookup: CDR1 SGHDN, CDR2 FVKESK. The CDR3, as DNA: TGTGCCAGCAGCCAAGGCGGACAGGGCCCCGAAGAGACCCAGTACTTC. Its protein is CASSQGGQGPEETQYF. The variable domain in full, with the rest retrieved from reference TRBV14 and TRBJ2-5, is EAGVTQFPSHSVIEKGQTVTLRCDPISGHDNLYWYRRVMGKEIKFLLHFVKESKQDESGMPNNRFLAERTGGTYSTLKVQPAELEDSGVYFCASSQGGQGPEETQYFGPGTRLLVL.

V usage is TRBV11-2 and J usage is TRBJ2-7; 7 bases fit TRBD1. The V and J ends lost 8 bases and 2 bases, in that order; junction bases with no gene match: 6. This CDR3 spans 13 amino acids. Germline CDR1 SGHAT, CDR2 FQNNGV. The CDR3 here is CASGQAEAYEQYF. Here the CDR3 DNA reads TGTGCCAGCGGACAGGCTGAAGCCTACGAGCAGTACTTC.

The gene calls are TRBV6-1 and TRBJ2-3; the D is unclear. CDR1 is MNHNS, CDR2 SASEGT, per germline. The CDR3 loop spans 15 amino acids. V lost 4 bases to trimming and J lost 4 bases, with 15 bases between them. This CDR3 is CASSVSSGWADTQYF. CDR3 in DNA: TGTGCCAGCAGTGTTAGCTCCGGTTGGGCAGATACGCAGTATTTT.

The chain joins TRBV5-4 to TRBJ2-7; 10 bases line up with TRBD1. V was pared by 4 bases and J by 5 bases, with 9 bases of the junction left unmatched. Germline assignment: CDR1 SGHNT and CDR2 YYREEE (reference sequence). This CDR3 has 15 amino acids. The CDR3 bases are TGTGCCAGCAGCAGCCGGACAGGGGGGACAAACGAGCAGTACTTC. It specifies CASSSRTGGTNEQYF.

The chain links TRBV15 to TRBJ2-1; D possibly corresponds to TRBD1 (5 bases). V gave up 7 bases and J gave up 5 bases, with 21 bases separating them. In germline, CDR1 is LNHNV, CDR2 YYDKDF (reference sequence). CDR3 size: 16 residues. DNA for the CDR3: TGTGCCACCACCCGGAGTGGGTGGGGCCCCAACAATGAGCAGTTCTTC. Translated, it gives CATTRSGWGPNNEQFF.

The CDR3 spells CASSHRDAGANVLTF. In DNA form, the CDR3 reads TGTGCCAGCTCACACAGGGATGCTGGGGCCAACGTCCTGACTTTC. The chain employs TRBV18 and TRBJ2-6; possible D gene TRBD1, 6 bases. The length of the CDR3 is 15 residues. Germline V gene sequence: CDR1 KGHSH, CDR2 LQKENI. V gave up 4 bases and J gave up 2 bases, with 9 bases separating them.

The V and J genes are TRBV2 and TRBJ2-7; TRBD1 matches 10 bases. Per the germline V gene, CDR1 is SNHLY and CDR2 is FYNNEI. Losses at the gene ends were 8 bases for V and 7 bases for J; bases not matched to a gene: 11. This CDR3 spans 14 amino acids. This chain's CDR3 is CASSGQGKVSEQYF. CDR3 nucleotides: TGTGCCAGCTCGGGACAGGGGAAAGTAAGTGAGCAGTACTTC.